The rows below give T cell receptor beta chains drawn from one sample of a study of T cell repertoires in cytomegalovirus infection. Their antigens are not known. In TCRdb, the reads were re-called with MiXCR into one record per CDR3 protein. The repertoire holds about 700,000 distinct CDR3 sequences, with around a third as singletons. The input for sequencing was cultured PBMCs, taken from culture after CMV antigen stimulation. These TCRs come from a human donor in good health (CMV status not recorded). Some clones in this sample may be carry-over from other donors' samples. Both conserved end residues are part of each CDR3. A D gene is named only where the DNA matches it firmly.

j_call v_call d_call cdr3_length cdr3_aa
TRBJ1-2 TRBV7-2 TRBD1 14 CASSPRQGTYGYTF
TRBJ2-2 TRBV6-2/TRBV6-3 TRBD2 18 CASSQRTSGYTNTGELFF
TRBJ1-1 TRBV7-8 . 13 CASAFVQNTEAFF
TRBJ2-4 TRBV7-8 TRBD2 20 CASSRRLAGGSRSAKNIQYF
TRBJ1-1 TRBV11-2 . 14 CASSPQPGPTEAFF
TRBJ2-5 TRBV7-2 TRBD1 15 CASSPGGQARETQYF
TRBJ2-3 TRBV15 . 13 CATSTLAFATQYF
TRBJ1-1 TRBV7-2 TRBD1 14 CASSLVPQGAQAFF
TRBJ2-3 TRBV7-2 . 13 CASSRGLTDTQYF
TRBJ1-1 TRBV7-2 . 16 CASSSRTYDGRSEAFF
TRBJ1-2 TRBV28 . 11 CASSFNSRYTF
TRBJ1-5 TRBV7-2 . 16 CASSHSGGGAGQPQHF
TRBJ1-5 TRBV19 . 11 CATGGSQPQHF
TRBJ2-1 TRBV14 TRBD2 15 CASSQDSGGNNEQFF
TRBJ1-1 TRBV6-5 . 15 CASSYSGHRKTEAFF
TRBJ2-3 TRBV7-2 . 14 CASSSRGGTFSQYF
TRBJ2-7 TRBV7-8 TRBD2 14 CASSPGTRTYEQYF
TRBJ2-1 TRBV5-1 . 14 CASSSIAGANEQFF
TRBJ2-2 TRBV5-5 . 14 CASSPGPGIGELFF
TRBJ1-3 TRBV5-4 . 15 CASSLSAATGNTIYF
TRBJ2-3 TRBV20-1 TRBD2 16 CSASSGLADSTDTQYF
TRBJ2-1 TRBV6-2/TRBV6-3 . 20 CASSPMGSKQTNRKYNEQFF
TRBJ1-4 TRBV2 . 13 CASSESGREKLFF
TRBJ1-2 TRBV20-1 . 13 CSASWRGSYGYTF
TRBJ2-3 TRBV4-1 . 14 CASSQVAQAGTQYF
TRBJ2-7 TRBV19 TRBD2 11 CARKRGPEQYF
TRBJ2-1 TRBV6-2/TRBV6-3 TRBD1 13 CASRGQVHNEQFF
TRBJ2-5 TRBV6-1 . 16 CASSEMKGSPQETQYF
TRBJ1-2 TRBV12-3/TRBV12-4 . 13 CASSPGAAYGYTF
TRBJ1-2 TRBV20-1 TRBD1 12 CSANTGGYGYTF
TRBJ2-3 TRBV18 TRBD2 18 CASSPFFVASGARDTQYF
TRBJ1-5 TRBV20-1 . 15 CSAQDWSVEYQPQHF
TRBJ2-7 TRBV7-2 TRBD1 14 CASSPRTGEYEQYF
TRBJ1-2 TRBV28 . 15 CASSRDGSHDYGYTF
TRBJ2-4 TRBV7-2 TRBD2 15 CASSLGGNAKNIQYF
TRBJ2-3 TRBV10-2 . 12 CASRDTRDTQYF
TRBJ2-1 TRBV7-9 . 13 CASSPEVGNEQFF
TRBJ2-4 TRBV6-1 . 16 CASSEALVTFIDIQYF
TRBJ2-3 TRBV7-2 TRBD2 14 CASSFIAGVDTQYF
TRBJ2-2 TRBV7-2 TRBD1 15 CASSHYVQGAGELFF
TRBJ1-6 TRBV10-3 . 17 CAISSSSPGPNNSPLHF
TRBJ2-7 TRBV20-1 . 16 CSARDQQRTVTYEQYF
TRBJ1-1 TRBV12-3/TRBV12-4 . 13 CASSRPGGTEAFF
TRBJ1-1 TRBV10-3 . 13 CAISDSGDTEAFF
TRBJ2-7 TRBV27 . 14 CASSFLGEIEEQYF
TRBJ1-2 TRBV7-2 . 15 CASSMRLGANYGYTF
TRBJ2-1 TRBV9 . 13 CASSATVTDEQFF
TRBJ2-7 TRBV20-1 TRBD2 14 CSAIDGRALYEQYF
TRBJ1-6 TRBV6-6 . 15 CASSSQKMGNSPLHF
TRBJ2-3 TRBV7-2 TRBD1 14 CASSPERGPDTQYF
TRBJ1-5 TRBV6-1 . 14 CASGVGQIDQPQHF
TRBJ1-4 TRBV7-2 . 15 CASTPGDRSGEKLFF